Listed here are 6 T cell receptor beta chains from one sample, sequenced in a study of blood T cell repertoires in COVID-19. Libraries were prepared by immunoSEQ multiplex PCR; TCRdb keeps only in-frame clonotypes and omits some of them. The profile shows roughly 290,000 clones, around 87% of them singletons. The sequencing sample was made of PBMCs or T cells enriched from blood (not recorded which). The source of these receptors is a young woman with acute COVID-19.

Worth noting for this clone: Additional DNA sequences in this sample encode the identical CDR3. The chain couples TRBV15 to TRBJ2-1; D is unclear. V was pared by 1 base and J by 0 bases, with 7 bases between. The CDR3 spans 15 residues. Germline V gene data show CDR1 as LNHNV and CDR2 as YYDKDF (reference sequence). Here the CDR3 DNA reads TGTGCCACCAGCAGAGCGGTAAGCTCCTACAATGAGCAGTTCTTC. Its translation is CATSRAVSSYNEQFF.

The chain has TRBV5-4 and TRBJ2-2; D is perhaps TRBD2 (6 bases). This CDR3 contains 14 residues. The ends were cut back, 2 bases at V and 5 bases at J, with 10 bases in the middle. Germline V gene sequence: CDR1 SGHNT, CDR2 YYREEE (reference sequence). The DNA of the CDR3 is TGTGCCAGCAGCTTTCAGGGAGGTACCGGGGAGCTGTTTTTT. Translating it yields CASSFQGGTGELFF.

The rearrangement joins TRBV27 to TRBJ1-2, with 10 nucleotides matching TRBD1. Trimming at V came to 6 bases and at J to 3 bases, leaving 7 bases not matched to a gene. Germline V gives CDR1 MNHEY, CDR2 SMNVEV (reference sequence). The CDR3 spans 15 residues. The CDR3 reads CASRTTGTGDYGYTF. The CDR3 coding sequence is TGTGCCAGCAGAACAACCGGGACAGGGGACTATGGCTACACCTTC.

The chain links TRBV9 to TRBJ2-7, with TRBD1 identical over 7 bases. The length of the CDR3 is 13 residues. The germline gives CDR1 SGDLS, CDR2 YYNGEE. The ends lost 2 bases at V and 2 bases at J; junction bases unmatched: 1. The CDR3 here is CASSVGTAYEQYF. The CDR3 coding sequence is TGTGCCAGCAGCGTCGGGACAGCCTACGAGCAGTACTTC.

This chain's CDR3 is CASSSSQGPHEQYF. The DNA for the CDR3 is TGTGCCAGCAGTTCCTCGCAGGGGCCCCACGAGCAGTACTTC. This chain uses TRBV27 with TRBJ2-7; maybe TRBD1 (6 bases). Germline-derived CDR1 and CDR2 are MNHEY and SMNVEV (reference sequence). This CDR3 spans 14 amino acids. V was cut by 4 bases and J by 5 bases, with 15 bases left in between.

The DNA of the CDR3 is TGTGCCAGCAGTGAACCCGGAGTCCCCCCTAATGAGCAGTTCTTC. As protein: CASSEPGVPPNEQFF. The chain uses TRBV6-1 and TRBJ2-1, with D unclear. The CDR3 runs 15 residues. Trimming removed 2 bases at V and 7 bases at J, with 15 bases between. The germline gives CDR1 MNHNS, CDR2 SASEGT.